This T cell receptor beta chain was recorded in a study of T cell repertoires in cytomegalovirus infection. Overall study: It can be stated that public TCR beta signatures indicated CMV infection as well as a matching HLA type.

TCRdb re-called the reads through MiXCR, storing one row per CDR3 protein. Of roughly 150,000 distinct CDR3 sequences listed, about 25% are singletons. Overall study results and limits: Totalled public TCR beta family frequency picked out people who carried CMV plus the relevant HLA. Clonotype analysis showed dominance of the ex vivo response by HLA-C-restricted CMV-specific TCR beta clonotypes.

A word on this clonotype: Its antigen is not identified.

The germline V gene encodes CDR1 SNHLY and CDR2 FYNNEI. Trimming shortened V by 7 bases and J by 9 bases, and 19 bases separated the two germline ends. The CDR3 sequence is 13 residues long. The genes are TRBV2 and TRBJ2-7; D unclear. This receptor was identified in a human donor in good health (CMV status not recorded). Some clones in this sample may be carry-over from other donors' samples. The sample taken for sequencing was PBMCs. CDR3 in amino acids: CASTMSQTTMQYF. As DNA, the CDR3 is TGTGCCAGCACTATGAGTCAAACTACGATGCAGTACTTC.